The entry below describes one TCR beta chain. With 2 bases removed from V and 5 bases from J, the gap between germline ends came to 6 bases. Germline CDR1 LNHDA, CDR2 SQIVND (reference sequence). CDR3 length equals 13 residues. This sample is drawn from a study of blood T cell repertoires in COVID-19. Libraries were prepared by immunoSEQ multiplex PCR; TCRdb keeps only in-frame clonotypes and omits some of them. The sample has more than 300,000 clones; 88% are singletons. Input material: PBMCs or T cells enriched from blood (not recorded which). The source of this sequence is a woman younger than 30 who had recovered from COVID-19. The chain joins TRBV19 to TRBJ2-2, with D perhaps matching TRBD2 (5 bases). The CDR3: CASSIRDTGELFF. DNA for the CDR3: TGTGCCAGTAGTATACGGGATACCGGGGAGCTGTTTTTT.